The 23 T cell receptor beta chains presented below share a single source sample, sequenced in a study of shared clonotypes between healthy human individuals. Produced via immunoSEQ multiplex PCR; TCRdb's table is partial and in-frame only. In the table there are 2 million to 3 million clones, over 85% of which are singletons. The source material was naive CD4+ T cells from PBMCs. Regarding subset: CD45RA+ positively selected. Receptor source: a young man in good health. Some clones in this sample may be carry-over from other donors' samples.

The J gene is TRBJ1-3, the V gene TRBV7-2; D unclear. CDR3 length equals 14 residues. The germline V gene encodes CDR1 SGHTA and CDR2 FQGNSA. V was clipped by 5 bases and J by 8 bases, with 16 bases between them. The CDR3 coding sequence is TGTGCCAGCAGCCCCCTAACGAGAAGCGACACCATATATTTT. It codes for CASSPLTRSDTIYF.

This clone was picked up a small number of times. This sequence joins TRBV18 and TRBJ1-5; no definite D call. CDR1 and CDR2 (germline): KGHSH, LQKENI. The CDR3 extends over 14 amino acids. V was pared by 2 bases and J by 5 bases, with 10 bases between. DNA of the CDR3: TGTGCCAGCTCACCATACGGGAGCGATCAGCCCCAGCATTTT. It is translated as CASSPYGSDQPQHF.

Comments on this clone: The sample has other DNA sequences that encode this CDR3 too. This chain connects TRBV5-1 to TRBJ2-2; 7 bases agree with TRBD1. This CDR3 has 15 amino acids. Germline CDR1 reads SGHRS; CDR2 reads YFSETQ. The ends lost 3 bases at V and 1 base at J; junction bases unmatched: 3. The CDR3 protein is CASSSGQLNTGELFF. CDR3 in DNA: TGCGCCAGCAGCTCGGGACAGCTGAACACCGGGGAGCTGTTTTTT. The full variable domain, with the rest looked up from reference TRBV5-1 and TRBJ2-2, is KAGVTQTPRYLIKTRGQQVTLSCSPISGHRSVSWYQQTPGQGLQFLFEYFSETQRNKGNFPGRFSGRQFSNSRSEMNVSTLELGDSALYLCASSSGQLNTGELFFGEGSRLTVL.

The chain combines TRBV4-1 with TRBJ1-5; 7 positions agree with TRBD1. With V trimmed by 0 bases and J by 8 bases, 7 bases remained unmatched. CDR3 length: 15 amino acids. The V gene's germline CDR1 is MGHRA and CDR2 YSYEKL. CDR3 in DNA: TGCGCCAGCAGCCAAGATGGGTCCAGGGGGGAGCCCCAGCATTTT. This gives the protein CASSQDGSRGEPQHF.

This rearrangement joins TRBV11-3 to TRBJ2-3; the D gene is possibly TRBD2 (5 bases). Per germline, CDR1 SGHNT and CDR2 YENEEA. Trimming removed 3 bases from V and 0 bases from J, with 10 bases in between. This CDR3 spans 15 amino acids. The CDR3: CASSLFSGSTDTQYF. The CDR3 region has the DNA TGTGCCAGCAGCTTGTTCAGCGGCAGCACAGATACGCAGTATTTT.

The J gene is TRBJ2-3, the V gene TRBV7-3; 7 nucleotides line up with TRBD1. The CDR3 covers 17 residues. Per the germline V gene, CDR1 is SGHTA and CDR2 is FQGTGA. V dropped 1 base and J dropped 1; count of bases not matched to a gene: 8. The CDR3 reads CASSLMGFQGGTDTQYF. Written as DNA, the CDR3 is TGTGCCAGCAGCTTAATGGGATTCCAGGGGGGCACAGATACGCAGTATTTT.

The V call is TRBV7-2, the J call TRBJ1-2, with D hard to call. CDR3 size: 12 residues. The V and J ends lost 7 bases and 4 bases respectively, with 10 bases between them. Germline CDR1 SGHTA, CDR2 FQGNSA. In nucleotides, the CDR3 is TGTGCCAGCACCCGTCGGGGCTATGGCTACACCTTC. This encodes CASTRRGYGYTF.

This rearrangement joins TRBV5-1 to TRBJ2-2; no reliable D call. CDR1 and CDR2 from the germline V gene are SGHRS and YFSETQ. Trimming removed 0 bases from V and 3 bases from J, with 9 bases in between. CDR3 length: 15 amino acids. The CDR3 sequence: CASSLDGQDTGELFF. In DNA, the CDR3 is TGCGCCAGCAGCTTGGACGGCCAGGACACCGGGGAGCTGTTTTTT.

The CDR3 spells CASSLLTSGSSGETQYF. CDR3 coding DNA: TGTGCCAGCAGCTTGCTGACTAGCGGGAGTTCGGGAGAGACCCAGTACTTC. The gene calls are TRBV7-2 and TRBJ2-5; 12 bases fit TRBD2. CDR1 is SGHTA, CDR2 FQGNSA, per germline. V gave up 3 bases and J gave up 4 bases; unmatched junction bases: 9. This CDR3 has 17 amino acids.

The chain has TRBV18 and TRBJ1-5; possible D gene TRBD1, 5 bases. The CDR3 is made up of 14 amino acids. Germline assignment: CDR1 KGHSH and CDR2 LQKENI. The V gene lost 4 bases and the J gene lost 7 bases, with 14 bases spanning the gap. In DNA form, the CDR3 reads TGTGCCAGCTCACAGAGGGGAGAGGGGCAGCCCCAGCATTTT. This encodes CASSQRGEGQPQHF.

The chain has TRBV18 and TRBJ2-1, with 7 bases fitting TRBD2. Trimming cost V 6 bases and J 4 bases; bases outside gene matches: 12. From germline, CDR1 is KGHSH and CDR2 LQKENI. This CDR3 spans 16 amino acids. The CDR3 nucleotides are TGTGCCAGCTCCCTCAAGGGGCTAGCGGTTTACAATGAGCAGTTCTTC. Its translation is CASSLKGLAVYNEQFF.

The chain joins TRBV5-6 to TRBJ2-2; 7 bases match TRBD1. The germline gives CDR1 SGHDT, CDR2 YYEEEE. The CDR3 is made up of 19 amino acids. V dropped 2 bases and J dropped 5; count of bases not matched to a gene: 18. The CDR3 here is CASSFRSTGLWGRTGELFF. CDR3 nucleotide sequence: TGTGCCAGCAGCTTTAGGTCGACAGGGCTTTGGGGTCGGACCGGGGAGCTGTTTTTT.

The table lists this clone with a count of one. The V gene is TRBV5-1, the J gene TRBJ2-1; D call uncertain. CDR1 SGHRS and CDR2 YFSETQ come from the germline V gene. The CDR3 loop spans 11 amino acids. Trimming removed 4 bases at V and 8 bases at J, with 7 bases between. CDR3 amino acids: CASSREYEQFF. The CDR3 DNA reads as TGCGCCAGCAGCCGCGAATATGAGCAGTTCTTC.

This chain links TRBV7-8 with TRBJ2-4; unclear D gene. The ends were cut back, 2 bases at V and 1 base at J, with 12 bases in the middle. This CDR3 spans 16 amino acids. Germline CDR1 reads SGHVS; CDR2 reads FQNEAQ. The CDR3 here is CASSLLGIRAKNIQYF. The CDR3 region has the DNA TGTGCCAGCAGCTTACTAGGTATTCGGGCCAAAAACATTCAGTACTTC. Drawing the rest from reference TRBV7-8 and TRBJ2-4, the complete variable domain is GAGVSQSPRYKVAKRGQDVALRCDPISGHVSLFWYQQALGQGPEFLTYFQNEAQLDKSGLPSDRFFAERPEGSVSTLKIQRTQQEDSAVYLCASSLLGIRAKNIQYFGAGTRLSVL.

The V call is TRBV2, the J call TRBJ2-7; no clear D gene. The CDR3 sequence is 11 residues long. The germline V gene encodes CDR1 SNHLY and CDR2 FYNNEI. Deletions cut 6 bases from V and 4 bases from J, with 7 bases between. This CDR3 reads CASRMSYEQYF. Here the CDR3 DNA reads TGTGCCAGCAGGATGAGTTACGAGCAGTACTTC.

The CDR3 DNA reads as TGTGCCAGCAGCGCTAGGGGGGGACTAGCAAAACTGCAGTATTTT. This encodes CASSARGGLAKLQYF. The chain couples TRBV7-2 to TRBJ2-3; 9 bases line up with TRBD2. The CDR3 consists of 15 residues. After removal of 5 bases from V and 11 bases from J, the junction contained 14 bases not matched to a gene. Germline V CDR1 and CDR2: SGHTA, FQGNSA. The variable domain in full, completed from reference TRBV7-2 and TRBJ2-3, reads GAGVSQSPSNKVTEKGKDVELRCDPISGHTALYWYRQSLGQGLEFLIYFQGNSAPDKSGLPSDRFSAERTGGSVSTLTIQRTQQEDSAVYLCASSARGGLAKLQYFGPGTRLTVL.

The V call is TRBV18, the J call TRBJ1-2; 8 nucleotides align to TRBD1. The germline CDR1 and CDR2 sequences are KGHSH and LQKENI. The CDR3 is 17 amino acids. Trimming removed 3 bases from V and 4 bases from J; junction bases left unmatched: 13. In nucleotides, the CDR3 is TGTGCCAGCTCACCGCCACAGACAGGGGATGGTATCTATGGCTACACCTTC. Its translation is CASSPPQTGDGIYGYTF. The full variable domain, rest sourced from reference TRBV18 and TRBJ1-2, is NAGVMQNPRHLVRRRGQEARLRCSPMKGHSHVYWYRQLPEEGLKFMVYLQKENIIDESGMPKERFSAEFPKEGPSILRIQQVVRGDSAAYFCASSPPQTGDGIYGYTFGSGTRLTVV.

The chain links TRBV5-1 to TRBJ1-1; no reliable D call. The germline CDR1 and CDR2 sequences are SGHRS and YFSETQ. V dropped 4 bases and J dropped 0 bases, with 16 bases sitting between them. The CDR3 is 16 amino acids. CDR3 sequence (DNA): TGCGCCAGCAGCCTTAGCCTACCCCTCTTGAACACTGAAGCTTTCTTT. It specifies CASSLSLPLLNTEAFF.

This sequence joins TRBV28 and TRBJ2-6; 11 nucleotides align to TRBD1. V lost 10 bases, J lost 3 bases, and 8 bases stayed unmatched. The CDR3 is 16 amino acids. Germline CDR1 and CDR2: MDHEN and SYDVKM. The CDR3 sequence: CATRTGGARGANVLTF. The CDR3 nucleotides read TGTGCCACCCGGACAGGGGGCGCACGTGGGGCCAACGTCCTGACTTTC.

The chain recombines TRBV15 with TRBJ1-2; the match to TRBD1 covers 8 bases. Germline V gene data show CDR1 as LNHNV and CDR2 as YYDKDF (reference sequence). The trim removed 2 bases at V and 4 bases at J, leaving 3 bases unmatched. This CDR3 region has 14 residues. The CDR3 DNA follows: TGTGCCACCAGCAGATTTGGACAGGGCTATGGCTACACCTTC. Its translation: CATSRFGQGYGYTF.

The chain is built from TRBV4-3 and TRBJ2-4; possibly TRBD1 or TRBD2 for D (5 bases each). Trimming removed 0 bases from V and 3 bases from J, with 21 bases in between. Germline V gene sequence: CDR1 LGHNA, CDR2 YSLEER. CDR3 length equals 19 residues. This CDR3 reads CASSQDLPLSGTDKNIQYF. DNA for the CDR3: TGCGCCAGCAGCCAAGATCTCCCCCTCTCTGGGACGGACAAAAACATTCAGTACTTC.

The V call is TRBV7-8, the J call TRBJ2-5; TRBD2 matches at 7 bases. The trim removed 6 bases at V and 1 base at J, leaving 11 bases unmatched. The CDR3 runs 16 residues. From germline, CDR1 is SGHVS and CDR2 FQNEAQ. CDR3 loop: CASSSSGTNTQETQYF. The DNA of the CDR3 is TGTGCCAGCAGTTCCTCCGGGACTAACACCCAAGAGACCCAGTACTTC.

The rearrangement joins TRBV7-3 to TRBJ2-1; 9 positions match TRBD2. J lost 7 bases, V lost 4 bases, and 11 bases had no gene match. The germline V gene encodes CDR1 SGHTA and CDR2 FQGTGA. CDR3 length equals 16 residues. CDR3 in amino acids: CASSSNSGRAGNEQFF. CDR3 in DNA: TGTGCCAGCAGCTCCAATAGCGGGAGAGCGGGGAATGAGCAGTTCTTC.